This T cell receptor (beta chain) was captured by sequencing in a study of OX40 agonist ivuxolimab in advanced cancers. The CDR3 has 14 amino acids. V dropped 5 bases and J dropped 4 bases, with 16 bases sitting between them. Germline V gives CDR1 SGDLS, CDR2 YYNGEE. The data were produced by immunoSEQ multiplex PCR, yet TCRdb's version contains in-frame clones alone and is incomplete. The data contain about 78,000 clones, approximately 88% of them singletons. This sequence originates from an adult with an advanced solid tumor such as melanoma, head and neck, liver or kidney cancer. The rearrangement uses TRBV9 and TRBJ2-7; D assignment may be TRBD1 or TRBD2 (7 bases each). The sequencing here drew on CD4+ or CD8+ T cells sorted from blood, taken in a trial of the OX40 agonist ivuxolimab. The CDR3 nucleotides read TGTGCCAGCAGTCAATCCAGGGGGGGGTACGAGCAGTACTTC. Translating gives CASSQSRGGYEQYF.